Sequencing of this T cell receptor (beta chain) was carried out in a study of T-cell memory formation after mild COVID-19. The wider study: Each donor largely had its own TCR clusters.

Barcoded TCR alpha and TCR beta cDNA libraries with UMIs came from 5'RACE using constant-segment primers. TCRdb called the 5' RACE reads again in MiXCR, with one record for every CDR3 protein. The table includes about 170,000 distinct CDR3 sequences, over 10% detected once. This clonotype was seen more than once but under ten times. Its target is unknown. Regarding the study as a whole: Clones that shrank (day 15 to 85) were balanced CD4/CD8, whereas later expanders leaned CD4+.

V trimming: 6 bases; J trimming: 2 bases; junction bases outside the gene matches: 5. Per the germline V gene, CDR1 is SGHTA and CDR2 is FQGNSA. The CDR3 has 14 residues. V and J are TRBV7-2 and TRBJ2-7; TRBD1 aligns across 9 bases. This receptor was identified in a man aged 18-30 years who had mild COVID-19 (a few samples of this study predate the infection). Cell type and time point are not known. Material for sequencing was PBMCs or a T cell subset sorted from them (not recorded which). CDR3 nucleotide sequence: TGTGCCAGCAGTTACGGGACAGGGCCCTACGAGCAGTACTTC. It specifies CASSYGTGPYEQYF.